The source of this TCR beta chain is a study of cytomegalovirus exposure and HLA in healthy donors. General study points: According to a subsequent analysis, TCR clusters identified in the first cohort showed a tendency to co-occur across the roughly 120 validation repertoires.

It was the roughly 130-subject validation cohort, separate from the approximately 700-subject first cohort, to which the donors belonged. Only in-frame clones appear in the TCRdb table, and some are missing; sequencing was by immunoSEQ multiplex PCR. The profile shows approximately 300,000 clones, 75% to 90% of them singletons. Details on this clone: Its target is unknown.

V was shortened by 5 bases and J by 9 bases, with 8 bases between the two germline ends. From germline, CDR1 is MDHEN and CDR2 SYDVKM. CDR3 length: 11 residues. This sequence was found in a woman aged 25 to 39 in good health and CMV-seropositive. V and J are TRBV28 and TRBJ2-1; D is uncertain. Material: PBMCs. CDR3 protein: CASSRVIEQFF. CDR3 DNA sequence: TGTGCCAGCAGTAGGGTGATTGAGCAGTTCTTC.